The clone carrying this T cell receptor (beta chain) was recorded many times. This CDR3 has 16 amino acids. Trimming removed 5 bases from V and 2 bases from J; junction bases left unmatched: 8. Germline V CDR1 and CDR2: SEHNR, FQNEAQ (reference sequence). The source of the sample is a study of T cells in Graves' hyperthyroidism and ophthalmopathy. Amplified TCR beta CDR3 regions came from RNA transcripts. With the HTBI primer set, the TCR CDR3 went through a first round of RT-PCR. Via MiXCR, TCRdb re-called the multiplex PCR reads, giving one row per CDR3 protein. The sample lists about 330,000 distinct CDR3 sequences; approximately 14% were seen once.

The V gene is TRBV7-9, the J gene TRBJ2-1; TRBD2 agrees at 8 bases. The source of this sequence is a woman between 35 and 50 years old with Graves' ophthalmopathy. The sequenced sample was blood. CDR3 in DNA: TGTGCCAGCAGCCCGAATAGCGGGGCAACCTACAATGAGCAGTTCTTC. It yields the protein CASSPNSGATYNEQFF.